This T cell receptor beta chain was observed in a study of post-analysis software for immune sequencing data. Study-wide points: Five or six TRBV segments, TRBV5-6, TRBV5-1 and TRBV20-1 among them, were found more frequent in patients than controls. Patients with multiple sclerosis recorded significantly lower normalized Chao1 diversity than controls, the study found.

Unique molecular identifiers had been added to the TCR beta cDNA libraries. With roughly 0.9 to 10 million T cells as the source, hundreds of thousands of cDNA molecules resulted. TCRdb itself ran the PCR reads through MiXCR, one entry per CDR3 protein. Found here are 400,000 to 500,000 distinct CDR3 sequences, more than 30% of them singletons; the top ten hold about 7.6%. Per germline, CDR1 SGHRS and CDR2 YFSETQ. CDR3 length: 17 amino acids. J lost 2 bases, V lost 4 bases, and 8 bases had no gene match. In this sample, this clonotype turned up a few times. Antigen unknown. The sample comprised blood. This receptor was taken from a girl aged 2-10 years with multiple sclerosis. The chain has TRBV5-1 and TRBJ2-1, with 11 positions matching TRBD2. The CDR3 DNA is TGCGCCAGCAGCGGATCTAGCGGGGGGCCGCCCTACAATGAGCAGTTCTTC. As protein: CASSGSSGGPPYNEQFF.